These 21 T cell receptor beta chains originate from one sample sequenced in a study of neurological immune-mediated disorders. Via MiXCR, TCRdb re-called the 5' RACE reads, giving one row per CDR3 protein. The sample yields about 53,000 distinct CDR3 sequences, 16% seen once. Sequencing input: PBMCs. The receptors stem from a man in his sixties in good health.

At least ten counts were recorded for this clonotype. The gene calls are TRBV25-1 and TRBJ2-4, with a tentative D call TRBD2 (5 bases). Germline CDR1 is MGHDK and CDR2 is SYGVNS. Between the trimmed V and J ends, which lost 4 bases and 4 bases, there was a span of 17 bases. This CDR3 has 16 residues. The CDR3 is CASSAPVGRGKNIQYF. CDR3 nucleotide sequence: TGTGCCAGCAGTGCCCCCGTGGGGAGAGGTAAAAACATTCAGTACTTC.

Ten or more counts support this clonotype. V usage is TRBV29-1 and J usage is TRBJ2-5; the D gene is possibly TRBD1 (5 bases). The V gene's germline CDR1 is SQVTM and CDR2 ANQGSEA. This CDR3 is 16 amino acids long. V shed 7 bases and J shed 4 bases, with 25 bases lying between them. CDR3 DNA: TGCAGCGGGAGCCGTGGTCAGGGTGGGTTAACAGAGACCCAGTACTTC. It translates to CSGSRGQGGLTETQYF.

As to this clonotype: A much larger clonotype is one base distant, so this may be a read error. The chain recombines TRBV27 with TRBJ2-1; TRBD1 or TRBD2 may be the D gene (5 bases each). The CDR3 extends over 16 amino acids. Germline assignment: CDR1 MNHEY and CDR2 SMNVEV (reference sequence). CDR3 nucleotide sequence: TGTGCCAGCAGTCGATTAAGAGCGGACATTTACAATGAGCATTTCTTC. Translated: CASSRLRADIYNEHFF.

Written as DNA, the CDR3 is TGTGCCAGCAGTATAAAGGGGATCCACAATGAGCAGTTCTTC. Amino acid sequence: CASSIKGIHNEQFF. The chain is built from TRBV12-3 or TRBV12-4 and TRBJ2-1; TRBD1 is a possible D gene (5 bases). This CDR3 comprises 14 residues. V lost 5 bases and J 5 bases, leaving 13 bases between the germline ends.

This clonotype was counted ten times or more. The V gene is TRBV29-1, the J gene TRBJ1-2; D gene ambiguous. Trimming shortened V by 1 base and J by 1 base, and 13 bases separated the two germline ends. Germline V gene sequence: CDR1 SQVTM, CDR2 ANQGSEA. This CDR3 is built from 15 residues. DNA for the CDR3: TGCAGCGTTGAAGGTCCGACGACCGTTAACTATGGCTACACCTTC. Translation: CSVEGPTTVNYGYTF.

This clonotype was counted ten times or more. The chain has TRBV7-2 and TRBJ2-7, with TRBD2 matching over 14 bases. V trimming: 2 bases; J trimming: 1 base; junction bases outside the gene matches: 10. The length of the CDR3 is 19 residues. Germline values: CDR1 SGHTA, CDR2 FQGNSA. DNA for the CDR3: TGTGCCAGCAGCTTACTAGGGACTAGCGGGAGCTTGCCTTCCTACGAGCAGTACTTC. This codes for CASSLLGTSGSLPSYEQYF. The variable domain in full, completed from reference TRBV7-2 and TRBJ2-7, reads GAGVSQSPSNKVTEKGKDVELRCDPISGHTALYWYRQSLGQGLEFLIYFQGNSAPDKSGLPSDRFSAERTGGSVSTLTIQRTQQEDSAVYLCASSLLGTSGSLPSYEQYFGPGTRLTVT.

In this sample, this clonotype turned up many times. The chain combines TRBV29-1 with TRBJ2-7, with 7 positions matching TRBD2. This CDR3 spans 13 amino acids. Germline V gives CDR1 SQVTM, CDR2 ANQGSEA. V was clipped by 6 bases and J by 3 bases; unmatched bases: 8. The CDR3 protein is CSVAQGGNYEQYF. As DNA, the CDR3 is TGCAGCGTGGCTCAGGGAGGGAACTACGAGCAGTACTTC.

This rearrangement joins TRBV20-1 to TRBJ2-1; a weak D match, TRBD1 (6 bases). Looked up from germline, CDR1 is DFQATT and CDR2 is SNEGSKA (reference sequence). The V end was cut by 6 bases, the J end by 9 bases, with 21 bases between. The CDR3 covers 14 residues. The CDR3 sequence: CSADTGFRGTEQFF. DNA for the CDR3: TGCAGTGCAGATACAGGGTTTCGGGGCACTGAGCAGTTCTTC.

This clonotype was recorded at least ten times. The chain recombines TRBV12-3 or TRBV12-4 with TRBJ2-2; D remains unclear. The CDR3 sequence is 15 residues long. The V end was cut by 1 base, the J end by 4 bases, with 10 bases between. In nucleotides, the CDR3 is TGTGCCAGCAGTTTAGAGGGAAGGGCCACCGGGGAGCTGTTTTTT. Residues: CASSLEGRATGELFF.

Ten or more counts support this clonotype. The chain combines TRBV6-1 with TRBJ2-1; D uncertain. The V end was cut by 8 bases, the J end by 3 bases, with 2 bases between. Germline-derived CDR1 and CDR2 are MNHNS and SASEGT. The CDR3 runs to 10 residues. The CDR3 nucleotides are TGTGCCAGCTTCTACAATGAGCAGTTCTTC. It codes for CASFYNEQFF.

This clonotype was seen repeatedly, ten times or more. This chain joins TRBV20-1 and TRBJ2-5; D is possibly TRBD1 or TRBD2 (7 bases each). The length of the CDR3 is 14 residues. The germline V gene encodes CDR1 DFQATT and CDR2 SNEGSKA (reference sequence). V lost 5 bases and J 0 bases, leaving 13 bases between the germline ends. Written as DNA, the CDR3 is TGCAGTGCTGGGGGGGACAGCCACCAAGAGACCCAGTACTTC. Its protein is CSAGGDSHQETQYF.

This clonotype was recorded many times. The chain joins TRBV12-3 or TRBV12-4 to TRBJ2-7; maybe TRBD2 (6 bases). There are 14 residues in the CDR3. The ends were cut back, 3 bases at V and 0 bases at J, with 9 bases in the middle. The CDR3 here is CASSFGGTSYEQYF. CDR3 nucleotides: TGTGCCAGCAGTTTTGGAGGGACCTCCTACGAGCAGTACTTC.

This clonotype was recorded once. This sequence joins TRBV11-1 and TRBJ2-1, with TRBD1 matching 7 bases. After removal of 5 bases from V and 15 bases from J, the junction contained 13 bases not matched to a gene. Per germline, CDR1 SGHAT and CDR2 FQDESV (reference sequence). The CDR3 covers 13 residues. The CDR3 loop reads CASSPLTGRNPFF. The CDR3 nucleotides are TGTGCCAGCAGCCCCCTGACAGGGCGAAACCCGTTCTTC.

This clonotype has ten or more counts. V and J are TRBV6-6 and TRBJ1-5, with TRBD1 as a possible D gene (5 bases). CDR1 is MNHNY, CDR2 SVGAGI, per germline (reference sequence). V was pared by 2 bases and J by 7 bases, with 12 bases between. CDR3 length: 14 amino acids. CDR3 amino acids: CASSYGRGGQPQHF. CDR3 DNA: TGTGCCAGCAGTTACGGGAGGGGAGGACAGCCCCAGCATTTT.

This clonotype was seen repeatedly, ten times or more. The CDR3 nucleotides read TGTGCCAGCAGTTTGGGAAGGCCTAGCTATGGCTACACCTTC. As protein: CASSLGRPSYGYTF. The chain has TRBV28 and TRBJ1-2; D is ambiguous. The germline V gene encodes CDR1 MDHEN and CDR2 SYDVKM. V dropped 3 bases and J dropped 4 bases, with 12 bases sitting between them. The CDR3 is 14 amino acids.

This clonotype was seen ten or more times. This rearrangement joins TRBV27 to TRBJ1-4; D might be TRBD1 (5 bases). The CDR3 spans 17 residues. Germline V gives CDR1 MNHEY, CDR2 SMNVEV (reference sequence). The V and J ends lost 3 bases and 0 bases respectively, with 14 bases between them. CDR3 amino acids: CASSFRGASATNEKLFF. Written as DNA, the CDR3 is TGTGCCAGCAGTTTTCGCGGGGCCAGCGCAACTAATGAAAAACTGTTTTTT.

Notes on this clonotype: Since a much larger clone is just one base distant, this may be a read error. This chain uses TRBV7-6 with TRBJ2-2, with 8 bases identical to TRBD1. CDR3 size: 15 residues. Unmatched junction bases numbered 9, after V lost 3 bases and J lost 9 bases. Germline values: CDR1 SGHVS, CDR2 FNYEAQ. The CDR3 sequence is CASSLTGVGTWELFF. CDR3 DNA sequence: TGTGCCAGCAGCTTGACAGGGGTTGGGACCTGGGAGCTGTTTTTT. Using reference TRBV7-6 and TRBJ2-2 for the parts outside the CDR3, the full variable domain is GAGVSQSPRYKVTKRGQDVALRCDPISGHVSLYWYRQALGQGPEFLTYFNYEAQQDKSGLPNDRFSAERPEGSISTLTIQRTEQRDSAMYRCASSLTGVGTWELFFGEGSRLTVL.

V usage is TRBV9 and J usage is TRBJ1-5; 7 bases are a match to TRBD1. Looked up from germline, CDR1 is SGDLS and CDR2 is YYNGEE. V trimming: 5 bases; J trimming: 3 bases; junction bases outside the gene matches: 5. The CDR3 loop spans 14 amino acids. CDR3 sequence: CASRYGQDNQPQHF. The CDR3 region has the DNA TGTGCCAGCAGGTATGGACAGGACAATCAGCCCCAGCATTTT. The variable domain in full, completed from reference TRBV9 and TRBJ1-5, reads DSGVTQTPKHLITATGQRVTLRCSPRSGDLSVYWYQQSLDQGLQFLIQYYNGEERAKGNILERFSAQQFPDLHSELNLSSLELGDSALYFCASRYGQDNQPQHFGDGTRLSIL.

This clonotype showed up many times. The J gene is TRBJ2-1, the V gene TRBV4-1; D is ambiguous. Germline-derived CDR1 and CDR2 are MGHRA and YSYEKL. V shed 1 base and J shed 8 bases, with 12 bases lying between them. The length of the CDR3 is 14 residues. CDR3 bases: TGCGCCAGCAGCCAAGTGGGGTCTAGAGATGAGCAGTTCTTC. As protein: CASSQVGSRDEQFF.

Many counts were recorded for this clonotype. V and J are TRBV7-3 and TRBJ2-6; a possible D gene is TRBD1 (6 bases). The CDR3 loop spans 16 amino acids. The V gene lost 0 bases and the J gene lost 0 bases, with 6 bases spanning the gap. Germline-derived CDR1 and CDR2 are SGHTA and FQGTGA. The CDR3 nucleotides read TGTGCCAGCAGCTTAACGGGACACTCTGGGGCCAACGTCCTGACTTTC. As protein: CASSLTGHSGANVLTF.

This clonotype was seen at least ten times. The gene calls are TRBV5-1 and TRBJ2-7; 12 nucleotides align to TRBD1. The CDR3 is made up of 15 amino acids. CDR1 and CDR2 from the germline V gene are SGHRS and YFSETQ. With V trimmed by 0 bases and J by 7 bases, 5 bases remained unmatched. CDR3 amino acids: CASSLAGQGASEQYF. CDR3 in DNA: TGCGCCAGCAGCTTGGCGGGACAGGGGGCGAGTGAGCAGTACTTC.